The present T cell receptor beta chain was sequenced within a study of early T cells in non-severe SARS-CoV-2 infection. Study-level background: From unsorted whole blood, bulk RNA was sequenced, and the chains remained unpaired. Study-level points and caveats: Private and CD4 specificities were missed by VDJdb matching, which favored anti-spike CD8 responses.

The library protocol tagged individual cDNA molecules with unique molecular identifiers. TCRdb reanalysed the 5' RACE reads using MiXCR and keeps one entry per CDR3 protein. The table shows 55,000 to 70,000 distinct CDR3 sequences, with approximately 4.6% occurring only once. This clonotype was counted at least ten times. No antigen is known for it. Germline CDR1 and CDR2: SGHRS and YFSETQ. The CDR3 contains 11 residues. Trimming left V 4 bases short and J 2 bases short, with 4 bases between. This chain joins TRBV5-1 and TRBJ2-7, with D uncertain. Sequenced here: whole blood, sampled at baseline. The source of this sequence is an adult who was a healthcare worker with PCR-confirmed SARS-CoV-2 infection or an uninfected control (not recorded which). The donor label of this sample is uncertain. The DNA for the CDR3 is TGCGCCAGCAGCGGGGCCTACGAGCAGTACTTC. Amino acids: CASSGAYEQYF. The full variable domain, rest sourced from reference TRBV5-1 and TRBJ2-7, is KAGVTQTPRYLIKTRGQQVTLSCSPISGHRSVSWYQQTPGQGLQFLFEYFSETQRNKGNFPGRFSGRQFSNSRSEMNVSTLELGDSALYLCASSGAYEQYFGPGTRLTVT.